Shown below are 27 T cell receptor beta chains from a single sample sequenced in a study of blood T cell repertoires in COVID-19. Some clones are missing from TCRdb's copy, which holds only in-frame ones; the method was immunoSEQ multiplex PCR. The table records 54,000 or so clones, 75% to 90% of them present only once. Sequenced: peripheral blood. These receptors originate from a woman in her sixties or seventies with acute or convalescent COVID-19.

The genes are TRBV28 and TRBJ1-4; 8 nucleotides match TRBD1. The CDR3 contains 15 residues. Trimming cost V 2 bases and J 5 bases; bases outside gene matches: 4. Germline V lookup: CDR1 MDHEN, CDR2 SYDVKM. The CDR3, as DNA: TGTGCCAGCAGTTTAAGGGACAGGAGGAATGAAAAACTGTTTTTT. This encodes CASSLRDRRNEKLFF.

The chain combines TRBV10-2 with TRBJ2-3; TRBD2 matches at 7 bases. The CDR3 has 12 amino acids. The germline V gene has CDR1 WSHSY and CDR2 SAAADI. The J segment lost 5 bases and the V segment lost 9 bases, leaving 5 bases of the junction unmatched. CDR3 protein: CASRDYLDTQYF. Written as DNA, the CDR3 is TGCGCCAGTCGGGACTATTTAGATACGCAGTATTTT.

For the CDR3, the DNA is TGCGCCAGCAGCCAAGAGCCATACCGGGGGACCTACGAGCAGTACTTC. Translated, it gives CASSQEPYRGTYEQYF. The chain employs TRBV4-1 and TRBJ2-7, with D possibly matching TRBD2 (6 bases). The CDR3 covers 16 residues. CDR1 is MGHRA and CDR2 is YSYEKL in the germline V gene. The V and J ends lost 0 bases and 2 bases respectively, with 14 bases between them.

The chain uses TRBV10-2 and TRBJ1-3; 8 positions agree with TRBD1. The V and J ends lost 2 bases and 2 bases, in that order; junction bases with no gene match: 5. The CDR3 runs to 16 residues. Germline values: CDR1 WSHSY, CDR2 SAAADI. Written as DNA, the CDR3 is TGCGCCAGCAGTGAGGTTCGCAGGGGGCCTGGAAACACCATATATTTT. Protein sequence: CASSEVRRGPGNTIYF.

This clone was observed a single time. The rearrangement uses TRBV6-5 and TRBJ1-2; D is unresolved. Germline CDR1 MNHEY, CDR2 SVGAGI. With 7 bases removed from V and 0 bases from J, the gap between germline ends came to 15 bases. This CDR3 is built from 15 residues. The CDR3 loop reads CASISWARANYGYTF. The CDR3 nucleotides are TGTGCCAGCATAAGCTGGGCGAGAGCTAACTATGGCTACACCTTC.

The chain uses TRBV28 and TRBJ1-2, with TRBD1 matching 12 bases. The CDR3 contains 14 residues. Germline assignment: CDR1 MDHEN and CDR2 SYDVKM. J lost 8 bases, V lost 5 bases, and 6 bases had no gene match. The CDR3 bases are TGTGCCAGCAGTGGTCCGGGACAGGGGGCAGGCTACACCTTC. This codes for CASSGPGQGAGYTF.

By its share, this clone is medium-sized. This rearrangement joins TRBV5-6 to TRBJ1-2, with 7 bases that match TRBD1. V shed 1 base, J shed 6 bases, and the junction held 3 bases outside the gene matches. Germline CDR1 reads SGHDT; CDR2 reads YYEEEE. The CDR3 has 13 residues. In DNA form, the CDR3 reads TGTGCCAGCAGCTTGAGGCAGGGGGATGGCTACACCTTC. Protein product: CASSLRQGDGYTF.

This rearrangement joins TRBV7-9 to TRBJ1-4, with 10 nucleotides matching TRBD1. V was pared by 2 bases and J by 10 bases, with 7 bases of the junction left unmatched. The germline CDR1 and CDR2 sequences are SEHNR and FQNEAQ (reference sequence). CDR3 size: 15 residues. The CDR3 reads CASSLSDRGFGKLFF. The CDR3 DNA follows: TGTGCCAGCAGCTTATCGGACAGGGGGTTTGGAAAACTGTTTTTT.

The chain carries TRBV4-2 and TRBJ2-3, with D perhaps TRBD1 (6 bases). This CDR3 spans 16 amino acids. V lost 1 base and J 2 bases, leaving 13 bases between the germline ends. Germline V gene data show CDR1 as LGHNA and CDR2 as YNFKEQ. This CDR3 reads CASSQAGTQSTDTQYF. CDR3 nucleotide sequence: TGTGCCAGCAGCCAAGCCGGGACACAATCCACAGATACGCAGTATTTT.

This clone was picked up one time. The V gene is TRBV29-1, the J gene TRBJ1-1; D may be TRBD1 (6 bases). The CDR3 totals 13 residues. With 7 bases removed from V and 7 bases from J, the gap between germline ends came to 19 bases. Germline assignment: CDR1 SQVTM and CDR2 ANQGSEA. The CDR3 here is CSGGDRSPFEAFF. For the CDR3, the DNA is TGCAGCGGAGGCGACAGGTCCCCTTTTGAAGCTTTCTTT.

The rearrangement links TRBV9 to TRBJ1-6, with 8 bases fitting TRBD1. Germline CDR1 reads SGDLS; CDR2 reads YYNGEE. V lost 0 bases to trimming and J lost 5 bases; unmatched junction nucleotides: 4. The CDR3 spans 16 residues. CDR3 nucleotides: TGTGCCAGCAGCGTAGGACAGGGGACAAATAATTCACCCCTCCACTTT. Protein product: CASSVGQGTNNSPLHF. The full variable domain, rest sourced from reference TRBV9 and TRBJ1-6, is DSGVTQTPKHLITATGQRVTLRCSPRSGDLSVYWYQQSLDQGLQFLIQYYNGEERAKGNILERFSAQQFPDLHSELNLSSLELGDSALYFCASSVGQGTNNSPLHFGNGTRLTVT.

The chain employs TRBV7-9 and TRBJ1-4; D gene ambiguous. The CDR3 spans 18 residues. The V and J ends lost 5 bases and 0 bases respectively, with 19 bases between them. Germline CDR1 and CDR2: SEHNR and FQNEAQ (reference sequence). CDR3 loop: CASSPKEGHPSTNEKLFF. In DNA form, the CDR3 reads TGTGCCAGCAGCCCTAAAGAGGGTCACCCTTCAACTAATGAAAAACTGTTTTTT.

This clone was picked up a small number of times. This chain links TRBV19 with TRBJ1-3; D unclear. Trimming shortened V by 3 bases and J by 0 bases, and 9 bases separated the two germline ends. This CDR3 region has 15 residues. Germline CDR1 and CDR2: LNHDA and SQIVND (reference sequence). The CDR3, as DNA: TGTGCCAGTAGTATGCGTAGTAACTCTGGAAACACCATATATTTT. Protein: CASSMRSNSGNTIYF.

The chain links TRBV5-1 to TRBJ1-5, with 9 bases aligning to TRBD1. Per the germline V gene, CDR1 is SGHRS and CDR2 is YFSETQ. The CDR3 runs to 16 residues. Trimming took 5 bases from V and 6 from J; bases not matched to a gene: 12. The chain's CDR3 is CASREGTGTKTQPQHF. CDR3 sequence (DNA): TGCGCCAGCAGGGAAGGGACAGGGACAAAGACTCAGCCCCAGCATTTT. Supplemented by reference TRBV5-1 and TRBJ1-5, the full variable domain reads KAGVTQTPRYLIKTRGQQVTLSCSPISGHRSVSWYQQTPGQGLQFLFEYFSETQRNKGNFPGRFSGRQFSNSRSEMNVSTLELGDSALYLCASREGTGTKTQPQHFGDGTRLSIL.

This rearrangement joins TRBV5-1 to TRBJ1-1; 10 nucleotides align to TRBD1. CDR1 and CDR2 (germline): SGHRS, YFSETQ. The J segment lost 0 bases and the V segment lost 4 bases, leaving 9 bases of the junction unmatched. This CDR3 contains 17 residues. CDR3 in DNA: TGCGCCAGCAGCCCCGGACAGGGGGACTTAATGAACACTGAAGCTTTCTTT. Its protein product is CASSPGQGDLMNTEAFF.

The CDR3 protein is CASRAGTARERNTIYF. As DNA, the CDR3 is TGTGCCAGCAGGGCGGGGACAGCGCGCGAGAGAAACACCATATATTTT. The chain couples TRBV2 to TRBJ1-3, with 7 positions matching TRBD1. Germline CDR1 and CDR2: SNHLY and FYNNEI. The V segment lost 6 bases and the J segment 5 bases; nucleotides outside the gene matches: 13. This CDR3 spans 16 amino acids.

The V call is TRBV12-3 or TRBV12-4, the J call TRBJ1-5; 7 nucleotides align to TRBD1. J lost 5 bases, V lost 5 bases, and 3 bases had no gene match. The CDR3 is 13 amino acids. Here the CDR3 reads CASSAGGDQPQHF. Here the CDR3 DNA reads TGTGCCAGCAGTGCAGGGGGTGATCAGCCCCAGCATTTT.

V usage is TRBV11-2 and J usage is TRBJ2-5; 11 bases map to TRBD1. Germline loops: CDR1 SGHAT, CDR2 FQNNGV. This CDR3 has 18 amino acids. V lost 5 bases, J lost 4 bases, and 15 bases stayed unmatched. The CDR3 protein is CASSTPGQGVRGTETQYF. The CDR3 DNA reads as TGTGCCAGCAGCACCCCGGGACAGGGGGTAAGGGGGACAGAGACCCAGTACTTC.

This clone was observed once. The rearrangement joins TRBV7-2 to TRBJ2-2; 7 bases align to TRBD1. The V gene's germline CDR1 is SGHTA and CDR2 FQGNSA. Germline trimming cut 1 base from V and 4 bases from J; bases unmatched to any gene: 3. The CDR3 totals 15 residues. The CDR3 protein is CASSLVSGGTGELFF. In DNA form, the CDR3 reads TGTGCCAGCAGCTTAGTGTCAGGGGGCACCGGGGAGCTGTTTTTT. The variable domain in full, completed from reference TRBV7-2 and TRBJ2-2, reads GAGVSQSPSNKVTEKGKDVELRCDPISGHTALYWYRQSLGQGLEFLIYFQGNSAPDKSGLPSDRFSAERTGGSVSTLTIQRTQQEDSAVYLCASSLVSGGTGELFFGEGSRLTVL.

The chain recombines TRBV2 with TRBJ1-5; D might be TRBD1 (6 bases). Germline CDR1 and CDR2: SNHLY and FYNNEI. The CDR3 runs 15 residues. V was pared by 3 bases and J by 5 bases, with 14 bases between. The chain's CDR3 is CASSDHRVIDQPQHF. Written as DNA, the CDR3 is TGTGCCAGCAGTGACCACAGGGTCATCGATCAGCCCCAGCATTTT.

The sample holds a few counts of this clone. The chain employs TRBV30 and TRBJ1-1, with D possibly TRBD1 on 5 matching bases. V was shortened by 2 bases and J by 1 base, with 8 bases between the two germline ends. CDR3 length equals 13 residues. Germline CDR1 is GTSNPN and CDR2 is SVGIG (reference sequence). The CDR3 sequence: CAWSPQGNTEAFF. CDR3 coding DNA: TGTGCCTGGAGTCCTCAGGGGAACACTGAAGCTTTCTTT. The variable domain in full, with the rest retrieved from reference TRBV30 and TRBJ1-1, is SQTIHQWPATLVQPVGSPLSLECTVEGTSNPNLYWYRQAAGRGLQLLFYSVGIGQISSEVPQNLSASRPQDRQFILSSKKLLLSDSGFYLCAWSPQGNTEAFFGQGTRLTVV.

The chain links TRBV21-1 to TRBJ1-2; the D call in the table, TRBD1, was not verified against the DNA. TRBV21-1 is a listed pseudogene. The CDR3 has 14 amino acids. CDR3 nucleotides: TGTGCCAGCAGCCCCCGGGACAGGGCGTGGAGCTACACCTTC. It yields the protein CASSPRDRAWSYTF.

This clone was observed a handful of times. Here the CDR3 reads CASSEGTGISNQPQHF. CDR3 DNA sequence: TGTGCCAGCAGTGAAGGGACAGGAATTAGCAATCAGCCCCAGCATTTT. The genes are TRBV2 and TRBJ1-5; 7 nucleotides agree with TRBD1. Germline CDR1 reads SNHLY; CDR2 reads FYNNEI. The CDR3 loop spans 16 amino acids. J gave up 0 bases and V 1 base, and 3 bases lay outside the gene matches.

The chain is built from TRBV5-5 and TRBJ1-1; a possible D gene is TRBD1 (5 bases). Per the germline V gene, CDR1 is SGHKS and CDR2 is YYEKEE (reference sequence). The CDR3 consists of 12 residues. Trimming cost V 4 bases and J 10 bases, with 14 bases left between them. CDR3 sequence (DNA): TGTGCCAGCAGCGCCCTGGCAGGGCGAGCTTTCTTT. As protein: CASSALAGRAFF.

J is TRBJ1-6 and V is TRBV19; 8 positions agree with TRBD1. Unmatched junction bases numbered 13, after V lost 5 bases and J lost 10 bases. The CDR3 runs 16 residues. The germline CDR1 and CDR2 sequences are LNHDA and SQIVND (reference sequence). CDR3 DNA: TGTGCCAGTAGTGCCAACGTAGGACAGGGAAACTCACCCCTCCACTTT. Protein product: CASSANVGQGNSPLHF.

This chain connects TRBV11-3 to TRBJ1-3; 7 bases agree with TRBD1. Germline-derived CDR1 and CDR2 are SGHNT and YENEEA. The V and J ends lost 5 bases and 1 base, in that order; junction bases with no gene match: 2. CDR3 length equals 14 residues. The DNA of the CDR3 is TGTGCCAGCAGCGCGACAGGGTCTGGAAACACCATATATTTT. Its translation: CASSATGSGNTIYF.

The chain uses TRBV5-6 and TRBJ1-2; 9 positions match TRBD1. V shed 2 bases and J 5 bases; nucleotides not matched to a gene: 4. Looked up from germline, CDR1 is SGHDT and CDR2 is YYEEEE. The CDR3 contains 14 residues. The CDR3: CASSFGQGLYGYTF. The CDR3 coding sequence is TGTGCCAGCAGCTTTGGACAGGGGCTATATGGCTACACCTTC.